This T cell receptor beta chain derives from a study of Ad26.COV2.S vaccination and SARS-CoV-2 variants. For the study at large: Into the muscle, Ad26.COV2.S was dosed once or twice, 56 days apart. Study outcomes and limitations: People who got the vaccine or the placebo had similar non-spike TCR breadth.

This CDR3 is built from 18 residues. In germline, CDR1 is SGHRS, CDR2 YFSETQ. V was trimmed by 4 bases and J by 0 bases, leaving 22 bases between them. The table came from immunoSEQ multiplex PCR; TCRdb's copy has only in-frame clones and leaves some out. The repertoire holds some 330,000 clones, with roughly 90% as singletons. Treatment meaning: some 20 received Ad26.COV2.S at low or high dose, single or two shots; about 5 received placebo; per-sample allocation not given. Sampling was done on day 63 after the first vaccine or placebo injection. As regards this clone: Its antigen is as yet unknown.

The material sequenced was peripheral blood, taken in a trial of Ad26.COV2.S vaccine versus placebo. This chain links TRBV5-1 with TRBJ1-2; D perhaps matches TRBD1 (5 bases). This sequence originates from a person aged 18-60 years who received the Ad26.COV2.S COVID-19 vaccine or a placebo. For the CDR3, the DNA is TGCGCCAGCAGCCCCCACCGGGACTCCCTAACCTCTAACTATGGCTACACCTTC. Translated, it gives CASSPHRDSLTSNYGYTF.